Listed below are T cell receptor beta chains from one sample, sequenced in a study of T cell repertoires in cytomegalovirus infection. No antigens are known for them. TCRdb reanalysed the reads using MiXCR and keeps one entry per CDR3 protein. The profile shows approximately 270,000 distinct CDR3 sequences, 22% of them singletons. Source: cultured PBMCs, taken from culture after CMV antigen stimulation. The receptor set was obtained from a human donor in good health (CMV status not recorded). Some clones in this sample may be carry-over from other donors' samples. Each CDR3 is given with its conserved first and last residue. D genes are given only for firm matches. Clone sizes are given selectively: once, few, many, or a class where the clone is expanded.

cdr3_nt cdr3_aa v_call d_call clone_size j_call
TGTGCCAGCAGTTACTCGGCAGGGATGGCTTTCTTT CASSYSAGMAFF TRBV6-2/TRBV6-3 - few TRBJ1-1
TGCGCCAGCAGCTTGGAGGGGACAGGCCCCCCGATGAACACTGAAGCTTTCTTT CASSLEGTGPPMNTEAFF TRBV5-1 TRBD1 - TRBJ1-1
TGTGCCAGCAGTTACCTAACAGGGAGTCAGCCCCAGCATTTT CASSYLTGSQPQHF TRBV6-2/TRBV6-3 - - TRBJ1-5
TGTGCCAGCAGTATTGACAGGGGAATTAAGGGCTCCTACGAGCAGTACTTC CASSIDRGIKGSYEQYF TRBV7-9 TRBD1 many TRBJ2-7
TGCGCCAGCAGCCAAGGGGTCTTCACCGGGACGCGCTCCTCCTACAATGAGCAGTTCTTC CASSQGVFTGTRSSYNEQFF TRBV4-3 - - TRBJ2-1
TGTGCCAGCAGACAGGGACAGGGGAACACCGGGGAGCTGTTTTTT CASRQGQGNTGELFF TRBV12-3/TRBV12-4 TRBD1 - TRBJ2-2
TGTGCCAGTAATCCGGGGCAGTACAATGAGCAGTTCTTC CASNPGQYNEQFF TRBV19 - - TRBJ2-1
TGTGCCAGCAGCTTTCAGGATTCACCGAACACTGAAGCTTTCTTT CASSFQDSPNTEAFF TRBV7-2 - many TRBJ1-1
TGTGCCAGTAGTGGACGACAGGGAGCCCAGCCCCAGCATTTT CASSGRQGAQPQHF TRBV19 TRBD1 - TRBJ1-5
TGTGCCAGCAGCCCGACAGGTCCCCGCTCATCTGGAAACACCATATATTTT CASSPTGPRSSGNTIYF TRBV7-9 - few TRBJ1-3
TGTGCCAGCAGCTTGGAAGGGGACAGCTATGGCTACACCTTC CASSLEGDSYGYTF TRBV5-6 TRBD1 many TRBJ1-2
TGTGCCAGCAGCTTAGTGAAGGGAGGAAACACTGAAGCTTTCTTT CASSLVKGGNTEAFF TRBV7-2 - many TRBJ1-1
TGTGCCAGCAGCCTCCGGGACCAGGATACGCAGTATTTT CASSLRDQDTQYF TRBV12-3/TRBV12-4 - - TRBJ2-3
TGTGCCAGCAGTGACGGGGACAGGGCCTACGAGCAGTACTTC CASSDGDRAYEQYF TRBV25-1 TRBD1 - TRBJ2-7
TGTGCCAGCAGCTGGCAGGGGGGCACTGAAGCTTTCTTT CASSWQGGTEAFF TRBV7-8 TRBD1 few TRBJ1-1
TGTGCCAGCGGCCGCGGGGACAGGGTCTACAATGAGCAGTTCTTC CASGRGDRVYNEQFF TRBV5-5 TRBD1 - TRBJ2-1
TGTGCCAGCAGCTTAGCCGCGCGGGACTACGAGCAGTACTTC CASSLAARDYEQYF TRBV7-2 - many TRBJ2-7